The source of this T cell receptor beta chain is a study of T cell responses to AZD1222 COVID-19 vaccine. Assay: immunoSEQ multiplex PCR; the TCRdb copy retains only in-frame clones and omits some. Counted here are about 85,000 clones, approximately 85% occurring once; the ten biggest clones make up under 6.5%. The CDR3 has 12 amino acids. The germline CDR1 and CDR2 sequences are SGHRS and YFSETQ. Trimming took off 5 bases at V and 9 bases at J, with 14 bases between the two ends. The sequenced sample was peripheral blood, obtained on day 0 of AZD1222 vaccination. The V gene is TRBV5-1, the J gene TRBJ1-1; possible D gene TRBD1, 6 bases. The clonotype originates from an adult in good health. The CDR3 region has the DNA TGCGCCAGCAGTGGACAGCGCGGGAAAGCTTTCTTT. Translating it yields CASSGQRGKAFF. The full variable domain, rest sourced from reference TRBV5-1 and TRBJ1-1, is KAGVTQTPRYLIKTRGQQVTLSCSPISGHRSVSWYQQTPGQGLQFLFEYFSETQRNKGNFPGRFSGRQFSNSRSEMNVSTLELGDSALYLCASSGQRGKAFFGQGTRLTVV.